These 9 T cell receptor beta chains were all obtained from the same sample, sequenced in a study of cytomegalovirus exposure and HLA in healthy donors. The assay was immunoSEQ multiplex PCR, and TCRdb's table has in-frame clones only and misses some. The repertoire includes some 140,000 clones, around 83% of them detected once, and less than 2.5% sits in the top ten. The sample consisted of PBMCs. Receptor source: a human donor in good health.

This clone was recorded once. This chain joins TRBV7-9 and TRBJ2-5, with D unresolved. In germline, CDR1 is SEHNR, CDR2 FQNEAQ (reference sequence). V was clipped by 3 bases and J by 3 bases, with 2 bases between them. The CDR3 length is 11 residues. Here the CDR3 DNA reads TGTGCCAGCAGCTTTAAAGAGACCCAGTACTTC. It translates to CASSFKETQYF. Drawing the rest from reference TRBV7-9 and TRBJ2-5, the complete variable domain is DTGVSQNPRHKITKRGQNVTFRCDPISEHNRLYWYRQTLGQGPEFLTYFQNEAQLEKSRLLSDRFSAERPKGSFSTLEIQRTEQGDSAMYLCASSFKETQYFGPGTRLLVL.

The J gene is TRBJ2-7, the V gene TRBV7-6; 7 bases are a match to TRBD1. The V gene's germline CDR1 is SGHVS and CDR2 FNYEAQ. This CDR3 is 15 amino acids long. Trimming at V came to 1 base and at J to 1 base, leaving 4 bases not matched to a gene. The CDR3 nucleotides are TGTGCCAGCAGCTTAGTGGGGGACAGTTCCTACGAGCAGTACTTC. Translated: CASSLVGDSSYEQYF.

This CDR3 is CASSLQGAQPQHF. Written as DNA, the CDR3 is TGCGCCAGCAGCCTTCAGGGGGCTCAGCCCCAGCATTTT. The chain links TRBV4-1 to TRBJ1-5; 8 nucleotides line up with TRBD1. CDR1 is MGHRA, CDR2 YSYEKL, per germline. The J segment lost 6 bases and the V segment lost 4 bases, leaving 2 bases of the junction unmatched. The CDR3 extends over 13 amino acids.

This sequence joins TRBV30 and TRBJ2-4, with 7 bases that match TRBD2. The CDR3 is 19 residues long. V shed 1 base, J shed 0 bases, and the junction held 15 bases outside the gene matches. Germline CDR1 reads GTSNPN; CDR2 reads SVGIG (reference sequence). For the CDR3, the DNA is TGTGCCTGGAGTGCCTACCGACTAGCTCGGACTCTAGCCAAAAACATTCAGTACTTC. This encodes CAWSAYRLARTLAKNIQYF.

The genes are TRBV28 and TRBJ2-3, with 10 bases aligning to TRBD1. Trimming took 10 bases from V and 4 from J; bases not matched to a gene: 17. CDR1 and CDR2 from the germline V gene are MDHEN and SYDVKM. The CDR3 contains 17 residues. The CDR3: CAITQTPPGTGADTQYF. CDR3 sequence (DNA): TGTGCCATCACCCAAACCCCCCCCGGGACAGGGGCAGATACGCAGTATTTT.

The chain couples TRBV9 to TRBJ1-4, with a weak D call TRBD1 (6 bases). The CDR3 has 15 amino acids. V was shortened by 0 bases and J by 5 bases, with 11 bases between the two germline ends. Germline V CDR1 and CDR2: SGDLS, YYNGEE. This CDR3 reads CASSVGTAPNEKLFF. The DNA of the CDR3 is TGTGCCAGCAGCGTAGGGACAGCTCCAAATGAAAAACTGTTTTTT.

This chain links TRBV11-1 with TRBJ2-1; D possibly corresponds to TRBD2 (5 bases). Germline CDR1 and CDR2: SGHAT and FQDESV (reference sequence). The CDR3 runs 15 residues. Trimming removed 6 bases at V and 4 bases at J, with 16 bases between. CDR3 sequence reads: CASRNLGGYYNEQFF. The CDR3 bases are TGTGCCAGCAGGAACCTGGGCGGGTATTACAATGAGCAGTTCTTC.

CDR3 DNA sequence: TGTGCCAGCAGCTTAGATGCAGGGAGGTGGAACATTCAGTACTTC. It translates to CASSLDAGRWNIQYF. The gene calls are TRBV7-2 and TRBJ2-4; maybe TRBD2 (6 bases). The CDR3 is 15 amino acids. Germline V CDR1 and CDR2: SGHTA, FQGNSA. V was clipped by 1 base and J by 7 bases, with 14 bases between them.

This rearrangement joins TRBV29-1 to TRBJ1-1, with D possibly matching TRBD1 (6 bases). The CDR3 totals 13 residues. Germline loops: CDR1 SQVTM, CDR2 ANQGSEA. Trimming removed 1 base from V and 9 bases from J, with 15 bases in between. In DNA form, the CDR3 reads TGCAGCGTTGAAGGGAGTAGTGGACAGCAAGCTTTCTTT. It encodes CSVEGSSGQQAFF.